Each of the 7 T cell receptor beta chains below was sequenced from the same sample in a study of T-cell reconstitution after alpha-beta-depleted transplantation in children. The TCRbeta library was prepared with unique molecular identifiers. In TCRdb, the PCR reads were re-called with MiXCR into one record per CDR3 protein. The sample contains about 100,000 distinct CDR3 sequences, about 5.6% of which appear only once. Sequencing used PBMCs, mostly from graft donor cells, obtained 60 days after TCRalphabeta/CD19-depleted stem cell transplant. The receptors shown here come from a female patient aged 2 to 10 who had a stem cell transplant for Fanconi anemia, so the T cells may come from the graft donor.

CDR3 protein: CAISESLAEYNEQFF. The CDR3 bases are TGTGCCATCAGTGAGTCACTAGCGGAGTACAATGAGCAGTTCTTC. The chain uses TRBV10-3 and TRBJ2-1; TRBD2 aligns across 8 bases. V trimming: 0 bases; J trimming: 4 bases; junction bases outside the gene matches: 2. The CDR3 sequence is 15 residues long. Looked up from germline, CDR1 is ENHRY and CDR2 is SYGVKD.

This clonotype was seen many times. CDR3 sequence: CASSPGGGWEQYF. In DNA, the CDR3 is TGTGCCAGCAGCCCAGGGGGGGGCTGGGAGCAGTACTTC. The chain joins TRBV7-2 to TRBJ2-7; D possibly uses TRBD1 or TRBD2 (7 bases each). The V end lost 5 bases, the J end lost 7 bases, and 15 bases lay between the germline ends. Germline CDR1 SGHTA, CDR2 FQGNSA. There are 13 residues in the CDR3.

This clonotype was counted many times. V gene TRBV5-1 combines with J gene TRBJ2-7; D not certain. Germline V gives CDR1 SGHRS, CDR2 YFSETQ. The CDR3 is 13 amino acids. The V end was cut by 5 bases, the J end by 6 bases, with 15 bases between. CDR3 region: CASRESPSGEQYF. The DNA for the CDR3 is TGCGCCAGCAGGGAAAGCCCTAGTGGCGAGCAGTACTTC. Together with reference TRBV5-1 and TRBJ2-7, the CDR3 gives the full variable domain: KAGVTQTPRYLIKTRGQQVTLSCSPISGHRSVSWYQQTPGQGLQFLFEYFSETQRNKGNFPGRFSGRQFSNSRSEMNVSTLELGDSALYLCASRESPSGEQYFGPGTRLTVT.

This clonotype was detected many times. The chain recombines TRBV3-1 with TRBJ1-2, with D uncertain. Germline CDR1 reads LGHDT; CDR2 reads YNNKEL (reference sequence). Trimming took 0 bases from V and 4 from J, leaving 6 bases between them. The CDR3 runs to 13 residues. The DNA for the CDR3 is TGTGCCAGCAGCCAAGAGGAGACCTATGGCTACACCTTC. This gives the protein CASSQEETYGYTF.

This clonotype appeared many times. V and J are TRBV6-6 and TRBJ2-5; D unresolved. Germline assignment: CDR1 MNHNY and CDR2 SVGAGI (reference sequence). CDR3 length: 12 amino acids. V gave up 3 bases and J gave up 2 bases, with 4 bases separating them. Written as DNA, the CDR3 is TGTGCCAGCAGTTATGGTCAAGAGACCCAGTACTTC. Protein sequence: CASSYGQETQYF.

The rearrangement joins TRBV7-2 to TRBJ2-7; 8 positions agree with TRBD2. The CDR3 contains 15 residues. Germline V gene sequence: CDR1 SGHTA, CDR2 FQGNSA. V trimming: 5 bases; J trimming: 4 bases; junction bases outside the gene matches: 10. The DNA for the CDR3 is TGTGCCAGCAGCCCAATTATAGCGGGGTCTTACGAGCAGTACTTC. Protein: CASSPIIAGSYEQYF.

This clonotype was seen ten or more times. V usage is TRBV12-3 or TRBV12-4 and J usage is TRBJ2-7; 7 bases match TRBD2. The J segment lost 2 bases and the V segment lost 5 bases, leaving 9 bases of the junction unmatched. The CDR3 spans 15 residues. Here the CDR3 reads CASSVGGVGTYEQYF. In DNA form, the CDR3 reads TGTGCCAGCAGTGTGGGGGGGGTCGGAACCTACGAGCAGTACTTC.